This T cell receptor (beta chain) emerged from a study of cytomegalovirus exposure and HLA in healthy donors. Points from the study as a whole: For most TCR beta V segments, an earlier analysis put the productive rate at about 90% or about 30% of the time. Cytomegalovirus status was reportedly diagnosed by the classifier with high specificity and sensitivity.

The CDR3 length is 14 residues. Germline-derived CDR1 and CDR2 are SGHAT and FQNNGV. With 4 bases removed from V and 0 bases from J, the gap between germline ends came to 10 bases. With respect to this clone: The target antigen is unknown.

PCR amplification relied on 60 Vbeta primers (plus 13 Jbeta primers). Libraries were prepared by immunoSEQ multiplex PCR; TCRdb keeps only in-frame clonotypes and omits some of them. The top ten hold around a tenth of the sample, which has around 140,000 clones, 70% to 85% seen once. The clonotype originates from a woman aged 60-75 years in good health and CMV-seropositive. The sample was PBMCs. This chain uses TRBV11-2 with TRBJ2-7, with D unresolved. CDR3 in amino acids: CASSSVTSSYEQYF. DNA for the CDR3: TGTGCCAGCAGCTCCGTGACTTCCTCCTACGAGCAGTACTTC.